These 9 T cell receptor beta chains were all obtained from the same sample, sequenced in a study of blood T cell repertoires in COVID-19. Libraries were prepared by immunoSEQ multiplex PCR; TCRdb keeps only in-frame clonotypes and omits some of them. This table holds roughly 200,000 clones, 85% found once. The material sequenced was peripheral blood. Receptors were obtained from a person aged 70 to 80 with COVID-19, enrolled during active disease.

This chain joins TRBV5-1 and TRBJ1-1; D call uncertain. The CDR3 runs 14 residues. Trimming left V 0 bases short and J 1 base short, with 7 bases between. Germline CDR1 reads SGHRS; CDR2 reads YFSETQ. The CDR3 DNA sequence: TGCGCCAGCAGCTTGGTACAGAGGAACACTGAAGCTTTCTTT. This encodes CASSLVQRNTEAFF.

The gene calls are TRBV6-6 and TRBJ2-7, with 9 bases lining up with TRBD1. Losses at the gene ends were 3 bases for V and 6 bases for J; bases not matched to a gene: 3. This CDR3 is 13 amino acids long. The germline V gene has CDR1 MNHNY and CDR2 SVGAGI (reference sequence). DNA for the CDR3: TGTGCCAGCAGTTATTCGACAGGGGGCGAGCAGTACTTC. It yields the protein CASSYSTGGEQYF.

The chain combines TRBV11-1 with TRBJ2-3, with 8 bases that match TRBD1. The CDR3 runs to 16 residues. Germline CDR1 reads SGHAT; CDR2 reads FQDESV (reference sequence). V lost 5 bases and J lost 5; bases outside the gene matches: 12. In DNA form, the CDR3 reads TGTGCCAGCAGCGAGAGGACAGGGATTGGGGGAGATACGCAGTATTTT. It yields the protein CASSERTGIGGDTQYF. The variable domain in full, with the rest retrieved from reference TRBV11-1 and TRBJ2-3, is EAEVAQSPRYKITEKSQAVAFWCDPISGHATLYWYRQILGQGPELLVQFQDESVVDDSQLPKDRFSAERLKGVDSTLKIQPAELGDSAMYLCASSERTGIGGDTQYFGPGTRLTVL.

The CDR3 DNA reads as TGTGCCATCAGTGAGGGGGCGGACACCGGGGAGCTGTTTTTT. This codes for CAISEGADTGELFF. The chain is built from TRBV10-3 and TRBJ2-2; a weak D match, TRBD1 (5 bases). The CDR3 covers 14 residues. V lost 2 bases, J lost 3 bases, and 7 bases lay in between. CDR1 and CDR2 (germline): ENHRY, SYGVKD.

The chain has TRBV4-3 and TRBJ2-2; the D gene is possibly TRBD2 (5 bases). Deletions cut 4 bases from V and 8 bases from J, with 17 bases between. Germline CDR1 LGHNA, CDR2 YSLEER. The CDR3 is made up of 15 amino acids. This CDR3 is CASSRRLGWEGELFF. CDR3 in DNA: TGCGCCAGCAGCCGCCGACTGGGCTGGGAGGGGGAGCTGTTTTTT.

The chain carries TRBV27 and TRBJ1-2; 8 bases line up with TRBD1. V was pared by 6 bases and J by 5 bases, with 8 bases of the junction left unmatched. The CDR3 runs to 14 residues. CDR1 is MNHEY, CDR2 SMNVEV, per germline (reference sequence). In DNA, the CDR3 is TGTGCCAGCAGGGGCCGGGACAGGACTTATGGCTACACCTTC. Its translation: CASRGRDRTYGYTF.

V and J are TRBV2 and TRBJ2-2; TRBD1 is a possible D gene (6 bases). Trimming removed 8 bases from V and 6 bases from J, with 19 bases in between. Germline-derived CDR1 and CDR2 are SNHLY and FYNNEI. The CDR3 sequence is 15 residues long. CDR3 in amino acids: CASEYRVPMPGELFF. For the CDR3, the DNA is TGTGCCAGCGAGTACAGGGTCCCCATGCCCGGGGAGCTGTTTTTT.

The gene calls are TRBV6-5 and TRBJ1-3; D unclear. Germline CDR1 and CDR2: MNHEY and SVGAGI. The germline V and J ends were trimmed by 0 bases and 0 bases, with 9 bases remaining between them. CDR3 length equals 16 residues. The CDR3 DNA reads TGTGCCAGCAGTTACTCGAATTCCGGCTCTGGAAACACCATATATTTT. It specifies CASSYSNSGSGNTIYF.

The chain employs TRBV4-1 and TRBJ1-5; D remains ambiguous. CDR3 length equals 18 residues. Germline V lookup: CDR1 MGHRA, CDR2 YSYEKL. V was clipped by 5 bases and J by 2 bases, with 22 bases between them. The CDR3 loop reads CASSFGPKEELGNQPQHF. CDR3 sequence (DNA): TGCGCCAGCAGCTTCGGGCCAAAGGAGGAGTTGGGCAATCAGCCCCAGCATTTT.